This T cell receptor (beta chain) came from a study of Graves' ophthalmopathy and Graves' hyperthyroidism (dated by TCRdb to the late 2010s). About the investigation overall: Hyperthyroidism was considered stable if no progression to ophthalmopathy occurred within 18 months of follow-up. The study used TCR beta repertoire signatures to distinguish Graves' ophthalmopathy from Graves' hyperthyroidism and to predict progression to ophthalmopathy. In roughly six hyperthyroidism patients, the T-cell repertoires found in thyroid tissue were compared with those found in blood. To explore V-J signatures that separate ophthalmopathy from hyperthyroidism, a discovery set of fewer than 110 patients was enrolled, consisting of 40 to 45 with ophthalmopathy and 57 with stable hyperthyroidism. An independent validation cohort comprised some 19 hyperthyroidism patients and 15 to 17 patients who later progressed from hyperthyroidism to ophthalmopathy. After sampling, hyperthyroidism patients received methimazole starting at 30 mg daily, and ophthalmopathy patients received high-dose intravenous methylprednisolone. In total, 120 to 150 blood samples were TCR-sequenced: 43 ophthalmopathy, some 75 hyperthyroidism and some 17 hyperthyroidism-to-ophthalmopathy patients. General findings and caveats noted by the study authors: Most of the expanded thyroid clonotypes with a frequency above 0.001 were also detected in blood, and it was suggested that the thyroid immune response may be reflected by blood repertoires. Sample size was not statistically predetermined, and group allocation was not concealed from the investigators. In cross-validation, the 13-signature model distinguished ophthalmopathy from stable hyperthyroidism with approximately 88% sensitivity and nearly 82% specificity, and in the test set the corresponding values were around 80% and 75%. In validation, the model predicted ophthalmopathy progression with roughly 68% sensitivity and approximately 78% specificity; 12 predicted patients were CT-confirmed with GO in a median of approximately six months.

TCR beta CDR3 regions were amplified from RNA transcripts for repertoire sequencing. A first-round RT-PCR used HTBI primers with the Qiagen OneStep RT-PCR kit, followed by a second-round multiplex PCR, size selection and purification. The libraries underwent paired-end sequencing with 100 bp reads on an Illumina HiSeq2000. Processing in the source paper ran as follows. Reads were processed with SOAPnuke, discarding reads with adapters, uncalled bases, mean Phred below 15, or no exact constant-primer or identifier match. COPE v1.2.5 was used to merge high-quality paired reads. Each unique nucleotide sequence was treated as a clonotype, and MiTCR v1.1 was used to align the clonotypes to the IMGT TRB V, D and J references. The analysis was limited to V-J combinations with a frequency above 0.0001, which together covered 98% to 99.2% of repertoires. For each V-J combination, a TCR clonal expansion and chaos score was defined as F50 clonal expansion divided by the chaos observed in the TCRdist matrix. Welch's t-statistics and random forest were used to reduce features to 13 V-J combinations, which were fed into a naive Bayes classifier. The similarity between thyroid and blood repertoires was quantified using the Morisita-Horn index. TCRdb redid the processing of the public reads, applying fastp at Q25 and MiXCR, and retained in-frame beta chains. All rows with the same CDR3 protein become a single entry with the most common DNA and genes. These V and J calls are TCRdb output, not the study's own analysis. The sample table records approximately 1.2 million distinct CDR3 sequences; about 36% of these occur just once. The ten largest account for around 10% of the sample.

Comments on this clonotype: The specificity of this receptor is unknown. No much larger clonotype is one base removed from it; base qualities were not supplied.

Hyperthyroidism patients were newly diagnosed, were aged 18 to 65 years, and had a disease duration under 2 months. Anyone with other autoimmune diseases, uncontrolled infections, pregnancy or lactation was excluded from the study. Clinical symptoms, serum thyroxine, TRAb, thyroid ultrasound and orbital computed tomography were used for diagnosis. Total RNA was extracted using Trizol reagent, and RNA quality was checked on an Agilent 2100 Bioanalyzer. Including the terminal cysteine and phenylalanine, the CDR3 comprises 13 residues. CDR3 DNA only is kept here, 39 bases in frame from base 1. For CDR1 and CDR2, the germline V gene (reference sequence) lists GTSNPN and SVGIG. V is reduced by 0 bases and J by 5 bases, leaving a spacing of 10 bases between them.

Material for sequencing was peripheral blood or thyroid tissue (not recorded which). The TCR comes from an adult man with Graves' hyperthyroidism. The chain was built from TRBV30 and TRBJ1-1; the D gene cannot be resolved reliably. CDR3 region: CAWSVRPETEAFF. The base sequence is TGTGCCTGGAGTGTAAGGCCGGAGACTGAAGCTTTCTTT.